A single sample is the source of the 4 T cell receptor beta chains below, sequenced in a study of OX40 agonist ivuxolimab in advanced cancers. Sequenced by immunoSEQ multiplex PCR; TCRdb stores in-frame clones only, minus some. The sample holds approximately 60,000 clones; about 92% are singletons and the top ten take 0.62%. Sequencing used CD4+ or CD8+ T cells sorted from blood, obtained in a trial of the OX40 agonist ivuxolimab. The receptors here all came from an adult with an advanced solid tumor such as melanoma, head and neck, liver or kidney cancer.

CDR3 coding DNA: TGTGCCAGCAGCCGGGACAGGGGATCGACTGAAGCTTTCTTT. It translates to CASSRDRGSTEAFF. The chain links TRBV7-3 to TRBJ1-1; 10 bases are shared with TRBD1. Germline CDR1 reads SGHTA; CDR2 reads FQGTGA. The CDR3 totals 14 residues. Trimming removed 5 bases from V and 5 bases from J; junction bases left unmatched: 5. Supplemented by reference TRBV7-3 and TRBJ1-1, the full variable domain reads GAGVSQTPSNKVTEKGKYVELRCDPISGHTALYWYRQSLGQGPEFLIYFQGTGAADDSGLPNDRFFAVRPEGSVSTLKIQRTERGDSAVYLCASSRDRGSTEAFFGQGTRLTVV.

The J gene is TRBJ1-1, the V gene TRBV6-5; D is unresolved. V was trimmed by 6 bases and J by 1 base, leaving 9 bases between them. CDR3 size: 13 residues. Germline-derived CDR1 and CDR2 are MNHEY and SVGAGI. The CDR3 bases are TGTGCCAGCAGGATCAGCTGGAACACTGAAGCTTTCTTT. Protein sequence: CASRISWNTEAFF.

V and J are TRBV11-3 and TRBJ2-6, with D tentatively TRBD1 (5 bases). Looked up from germline, CDR1 is SGHNT and CDR2 is YENEEA. There are 17 residues in the CDR3. The V end was cut by 1 base, the J end by 0 bases, with 10 bases between. The CDR3 DNA is TGTGCCAGCAGCTTAGGGGGTGACAGCTCTGGGGCCAACGTCCTGACTTTC. This gives the protein CASSLGGDSSGANVLTF. The full variable domain, its missing parts supplied by reference TRBV11-3 and TRBJ2-6, is EAGVVQSPRYKIIEKKQPVAFWCNPISGHNTLYWYLQNLGQGPELLIRYENEEAVDDSQLPKDRFSAERLKGVDSTLKIQPAELGDSAVYLCASSLGGDSSGANVLTFGAGSRLTVL.

This clone appeared a single time. J is TRBJ2-2 and V is TRBV18, with D tentatively TRBD2 (6 bases). The CDR3 has 15 amino acids. Germline-derived CDR1 and CDR2 are KGHSH and LQKENI. Trimming took off 9 bases at V and 2 bases at J, with 16 bases between the two ends. DNA of the CDR3: TGTGCCAGTTCCCCCCGACTAGAAAACACCGGGGAGCTGTTTTTT. It specifies CASSPRLENTGELFF.